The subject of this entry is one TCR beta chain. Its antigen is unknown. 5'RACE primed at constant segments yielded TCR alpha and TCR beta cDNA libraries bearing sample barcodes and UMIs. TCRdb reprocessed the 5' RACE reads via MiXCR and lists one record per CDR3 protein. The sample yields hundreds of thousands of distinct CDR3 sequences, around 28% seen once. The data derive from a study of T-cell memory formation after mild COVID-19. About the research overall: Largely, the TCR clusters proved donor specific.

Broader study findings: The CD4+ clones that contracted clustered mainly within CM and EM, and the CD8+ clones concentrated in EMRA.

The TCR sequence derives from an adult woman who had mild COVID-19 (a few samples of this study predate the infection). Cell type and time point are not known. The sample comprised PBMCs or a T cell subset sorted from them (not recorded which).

CDR3: CASTQPGDTDTQYF. The CDR3 DNA reads TGCGCCAGCACCCAGCCAGGGGACACAGATACGCAGTATTTT. This chain joins TRBV5-1 and TRBJ2-3; weak D call: TRBD1 (6 bases). Deletions cut 6 bases from V and 2 bases from J, with 13 bases between. Germline V gene data show CDR1 as SGHRS and CDR2 as YFSETQ. The CDR3 sequence is 14 residues long.